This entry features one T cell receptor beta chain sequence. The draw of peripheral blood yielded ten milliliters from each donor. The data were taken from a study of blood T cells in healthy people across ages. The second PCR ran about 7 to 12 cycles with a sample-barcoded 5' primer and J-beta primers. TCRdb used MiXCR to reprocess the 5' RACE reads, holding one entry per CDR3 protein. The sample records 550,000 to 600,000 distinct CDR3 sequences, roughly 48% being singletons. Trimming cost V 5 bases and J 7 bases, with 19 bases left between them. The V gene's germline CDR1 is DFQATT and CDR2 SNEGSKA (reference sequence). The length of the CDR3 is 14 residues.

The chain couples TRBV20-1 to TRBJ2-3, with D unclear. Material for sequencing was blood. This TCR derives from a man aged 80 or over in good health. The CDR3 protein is CSAWTDSGENTQYF. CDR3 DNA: TGCAGTGCTTGGACCGACTCGGGTGAAAATACGCAGTATTTT.